This TCR beta chain emerged from a study of early T cells in non-severe SARS-CoV-2 infection. This clonotype was seen ten or more times. MiXCR, run by TCRdb on the 5' RACE reads, gives a single entry per CDR3 protein. The sample holds tens of thousands of distinct CDR3 sequences, around 9.3% seen once. V lost 4 bases, J lost 6 bases, and 12 bases stayed unmatched. In germline, CDR1 is SGHDT, CDR2 YYEEEE. The CDR3 is 16 residues long. The material sequenced was whole blood. The chain uses TRBV5-6 and TRBJ2-1; 8 bases map to TRBD1. The origin of this receptor is an adult who was a healthcare worker with PCR-confirmed SARS-CoV-2 infection or an uninfected control (not recorded which). DNA of the CDR3: TGTGCCAGCAGCGAGCCGGGACAGGAGACAATCAATGAGCAGTTCTTC. Translating gives CASSEPGQETINEQFF.